The next 26 T cell receptor beta chains were all read from a single sample in a study of prognosis after radiotherapy for stage I lung cancer. Two-round multiplex PCR amplified TCR beta CDR3 from genomic DNA. First-round PCR employed TRBV- and TRBJ-specific primers for each gene. TCRdb re-called the multiplex PCR reads through MiXCR, storing one row per CDR3 protein. The sample lists 11,000 to 15,000 distinct CDR3 sequences, 55% to 70% occurring once. This specimen was PBMCs, taken before or after stereotactic body radiation therapy (not recorded which). The receptor set was obtained from a donor at least 50 years old with non-small cell lung cancer.

The CDR3 spells CASSVTGTLTGELFF. CDR3 coding DNA: TGTGCCAGCAGTGTAACCGGGACCCTCACCGGGGAGCTGTTTTTT. This chain uses TRBV6-4 with TRBJ2-2; D tentatively fits TRBD1 or TRBD2 (5 bases each). The CDR3 has 15 amino acids. V was shortened by 4 bases and J by 4 bases, with 13 bases between the two germline ends. Germline CDR1 MRHNA, CDR2 SNTAGT.

As to this clonotype: At one boundary the junction diverges from the germline segment, which might be a read error. The gene calls are TRBV28 and TRBJ2-7; tentatively, D is TRBD1 (6 bases). The V gene's germline CDR1 is MDHEN and CDR2 SYDVKM. The CDR3 runs 17 residues. CDR3 residues: CASSPSSRDMGAYDQYF. The CDR3 DNA reads as TGTGCCAGCAGTCCATCTTCCCGGGACATGGGGGCCTACGACCAGTACTTC.

Note on this clonotype: A far larger clone is a single base away, which makes a read error likely. The chain joins TRBV11-2 to TRBJ2-7; D might be TRBD1 (6 bases). Germline values: CDR1 SGHAT, CDR2 FQNNGV. Trimming shortened V by 5 bases and J by 3 bases, and 17 bases separated the two germline ends. This CDR3 spans 15 amino acids. In nucleotides, the CDR3 is TGTGCCAGCAGCCAGGGACACGGGGATCTCTACGAGCAGTACTTC. This codes for CASSQGHGDLYEQYF.

As to this clonotype: It is likely a read error, because the conserved phenylalanine at the end of the CDR3 is missing. J is TRBJ1-2 and V is TRBV5-1, with TRBD1 identical over 7 bases. CDR1 is SGHRS, CDR2 YFSETQ, per germline. V lost 4 bases to trimming and J lost 5 bases; unmatched junction nucleotides: 8. The CDR3 consists of 14 residues. The CDR3 DNA follows: TGCGCCAGCAGCCGCGCAGGGGGAGAATATGGCTACACCCTC. Amino acids: CASSRAGGEYGYTL.

This clonotype is labeled medium-sized. This chain uses TRBV12-3 or TRBV12-4 with TRBJ1-5; TRBD1 aligns across 7 bases. There are 17 residues in the CDR3. With 5 bases clipped from V and 1 base from J, the junction kept 11 bases outside the gene matches. Here the CDR3 DNA reads TGTGCCAGCAGTGCACAGGGGTGGGGGATAAGCAATCAGCCCCAGCATTTT. This encodes CASSAQGWGISNQPQHF.

V usage is TRBV15 and J usage is TRBJ2-2; D ambiguous. V was shortened by 0 bases and J by 0 bases, with 17 bases between the two germline ends. Looked up from germline, CDR1 is LNHNV and CDR2 is YYDKDF (reference sequence). The CDR3 has 19 amino acids. The CDR3 DNA is TGTGCCACCAGCAGAGATCTAATAGGGCGGAGCACGAACACCGGGGAGCTGTTTTTT. Translated, it gives CATSRDLIGRSTNTGELFF.

This clonotype has at least ten counts. This chain joins TRBV6-1 and TRBJ2-5, with D perhaps assigned TRBD1 or TRBD2 (6 bases each). This CDR3 has 15 amino acids. Germline V gene lookup returns CDR1 MNHNS and CDR2 SASEGT. The V end lost 5 bases, the J end lost 2 bases, and 15 bases lay between the germline ends. CDR3 in DNA: TGTGCCAGCAGTAGGGGGGTAGGGGGGCAAGAGACCCAGTACTTC. This encodes CASSRGVGGQETQYF.

This clonotype is classed as medium-sized. The chain is built from TRBV11-3 and TRBJ2-7; 7 bases are a match to TRBD1. CDR1 is SGHNT, CDR2 YENEEA, per germline. Trimming at V came to 2 bases and at J to 0 bases, leaving 10 bases not matched to a gene. The CDR3 is made up of 17 amino acids. The CDR3 here is CASSLNSGTVYSYEQYF. The CDR3 DNA sequence: TGTGCCAGCAGCTTAAATTCGGGGACAGTCTACTCCTACGAGCAGTACTTC.

The V and J genes are TRBV7-2 and TRBJ2-5, with a weak D call TRBD1 (8 bases). Deletions cut 2 bases from V and 5 bases from J, with 12 bases between. This CDR3 is built from 14 residues. Germline CDR1 and CDR2: SGHTA and FQGNSA. CDR3 sequence: CASSLNRGGETQYF. The CDR3 DNA reads as TGTGCCAGCAGCTTAAACAGGGGGGGCGAGACCCAGTACTTC. The variable domain in full, with the rest retrieved from reference TRBV7-2 and TRBJ2-5, is GAGVSQSPSNKVTEKGKDVELRCDPISGHTALYWYRQSLGQGLEFLIYFQGNSAPDKSGLPSDRFSAERTGGSVSTLTIQRTQQEDSAVYLCASSLNRGGETQYFGPGTRLLVL.

As concerns this clonotype: One end of the junction does not line up with germline, which may come from a read error. V gene TRBV6-1 combines with J gene TRBJ2-7; unclear D gene. CDR1 and CDR2 from the germline V gene are MNHNS and SASEGT. The CDR3 runs 13 residues. For the CDR3, the DNA is TGTACCAGCAGCACAAGCACGTTTGTCGGGCAGTACTTC. This sequence encodes CTSSTSTFVGQYF.

Worth noting for this clonotype: The junction departs from the called germline gene at one end, perhaps through a read error. V usage is TRBV6-1 and J usage is TRBJ2-7, with 8 bases aligning to TRBD1. The CDR3 contains 14 residues. From germline, CDR1 is MNHNS and CDR2 SASEGT. In DNA, the CDR3 is TGTGCCAGCAGCTACGGGACAGGTTTGTACGAGCATTACTTC. Its translation is CASSYGTGLYEHYF.

In its sample, this clonotype ranks as medium-sized. The chain uses TRBV24-1 and TRBJ1-5; the D is unclear. The germline gives CDR1 KGHDR, CDR2 SFDVKD. V was shortened by 4 bases and J by 4 bases, with 4 bases between the two germline ends. The CDR3 extends over 12 amino acids. The CDR3 region is CATSDSNQPQHF. CDR3 nucleotide sequence: TGTGCCACCAGTGACTCTAATCAGCCCCAGCATTTT.

This clonotype is termed medium-sized (0.01 to 0.1%). This chain connects TRBV5-1 to TRBJ2-3; D gene ambiguous. V lost 0 bases and J lost 2, with 7 bases in between. The CDR3 totals 14 residues. Germline values: CDR1 SGHRS, CDR2 YFSETQ. CDR3 protein: CASSLDGFTDTQYF. CDR3 sequence (DNA): TGCGCCAGCAGCTTGGACGGGTTCACAGATACGCAGTATTTT.

Regarding this clonotype: One end of the junction fails to match germline, which may point to a read error. The chain couples TRBV11-2 to TRBJ2-3; 8 bases align to TRBD1. The germline V gene has CDR1 SGHAT and CDR2 FQNNGV. The CDR3 sequence is 15 residues long. CDR3: CAISLRQGNTDTQYF. The CDR3 region has the DNA TGTGCCATCAGCTTGCGACAGGGGAACACAGATACGCAGTATTTT.

The CDR3 is CAISRDRDPAYEQYF. The CDR3 coding sequence is TGTGCCATCAGCCGGGACAGAGATCCGGCCTACGAGCAGTACTTC. This chain connects TRBV6-2 or TRBV6-3 to TRBJ2-7; 7 bases align to TRBD1. CDR3 length: 15 residues. J gave up 2 bases and V 10 bases, and 14 bases lay outside the gene matches. Germline V lookup: CDR1 MNHEY, CDR2 SVGEGT.

By sample fraction, this clonotype is medium-sized. The V call is TRBV28, the J call TRBJ2-1, with TRBD2 identical over 13 bases. Germline assignment: CDR1 MDHEN and CDR2 SYDVKM. V lost 3 bases, J lost 8 bases, and 7 bases stayed unmatched. The CDR3 extends over 16 amino acids. The CDR3 spells CASSFRGTSGIHEQFF. The CDR3 nucleotides are TGTGCCAGCAGTTTTAGGGGGACTAGCGGGATTCATGAGCAGTTCTTC. Drawing the rest from reference TRBV28 and TRBJ2-1, the complete variable domain is DVKVTQSSRYLVKRTGEKVFLECVQDMDHENMFWYRQDPGLGLRLIYFSYDVKMKEKGDIPEGYSVSREKKERFSLILESASTNQTSMYLCASSFRGTSGIHEQFFGPGTRLTVL.

The chain combines TRBV20-1 with TRBJ2-7; TRBD1 matches 7 bases. This CDR3 region has 15 residues. Germline CDR1 reads DFQATT; CDR2 reads SNEGSKA (reference sequence). Trimming cost V 0 bases and J 7 bases; bases outside gene matches: 12. CDR3 region: CSARDPTGQCYEQYF. CDR3 in DNA: TGCAGTGCTAGAGATCCCACGGGACAGTGCTATGAGCAGTACTTC.

CDR3 coding DNA: TGTGCCAGCAGGAGGGAACGTTGGGGCTACACCTTC. Translating gives CASRRERWGYTF. The chain is built from TRBV6-1 and TRBJ1-2, with no clear D. V lost 6 bases, J lost 8 bases, and 13 bases lay in between. Germline V gene sequence: CDR1 MNHNS, CDR2 SASEGT. The CDR3 runs to 12 residues.

V and J are TRBV11-3 and TRBJ2-1, with D perhaps given as TRBD1 or TRBD2 (5 bases each). Trimming removed 5 bases at V and 8 bases at J, with 13 bases between. Germline CDR1 SGHNT, CDR2 YENEEA. The CDR3 is 13 residues long. CDR3 region: CASSRGPMDEQFF. The CDR3, as DNA: TGTGCCAGCAGCCGGGGCCCCATGGATGAGCAGTTCTTC.

This chain joins TRBV11-3 and TRBJ2-7, with no clear D. Between the trimmed V and J ends, which lost 2 bases and 0 bases, there was a span of 8 bases. This CDR3 is 14 amino acids long. CDR1 is SGHNT and CDR2 is YENEEA in the germline V gene. The CDR3 loop is CASSLSPNSYEQYF. The DNA for the CDR3 is TGTGCCAGCAGCTTATCACCAAACTCCTACGAGCAGTACTTC.

With regard to this clonotype: With a far larger clone one base away, a read error is the likely cause. The chain employs TRBV6-1 and TRBJ1-6; TRBD1 matches 9 bases. CDR1 and CDR2 from the germline V gene are MNHNS and SASEGT. This CDR3 is 14 amino acids long. V lost 7 bases, J lost 10 bases, and 8 bases stayed unmatched. The CDR3 DNA reads TGTGCCAGCATTGACCGGGACAGGGACTCACCCCTCCACTTT. This sequence encodes CASIDRDRDSPLHF.

This chain uses TRBV20-1 with TRBJ1-2; 12 positions agree with TRBD1. The V gene's germline CDR1 is DFQATT and CDR2 SNEGSKA (reference sequence). This CDR3 contains 15 residues. J was trimmed by 7 bases and V by 2 bases; bases with no gene match: 8. CDR3 in DNA: TGCAGTGCTAGATCGGGACAGGGGGCCGTTATTGGCTACACCTTC. Its translation is CSARSGQGAVIGYTF.

By frequency in the sample, this clonotype is medium-sized. The V call is TRBV4-1, the J call TRBJ1-3; tentative D call: TRBD1 (6 bases). V was clipped by 1 base and J by 7 bases, with 8 bases between them. The CDR3 runs 13 residues. Germline V lookup: CDR1 MGHRA, CDR2 YSYEKL. DNA of the CDR3: TGCGCCAGCAGCCAAGGAGGGGGGAACACCATATATTTT. Its translation: CASSQGGGNTIYF.

This clonotype is categorized as medium-sized. V is TRBV3-1 and J is TRBJ2-6, with D perhaps matching TRBD1 (5 bases). CDR1 LGHDT and CDR2 YNNKEL come from the germline V gene (reference sequence). This CDR3 contains 15 residues. Trimming took off 1 base at V and 3 bases at J, with 7 bases between the two ends. In DNA form, the CDR3 reads TGTGCCAGCAGCCAAGGCCAGGGTGGGGCCAACGTCCTGACTTTC. This translates into CASSQGQGGANVLTF.

Concerning this clonotype: Being one base from a much bigger clone, this may be a read error. The chain links TRBV20-1 to TRBJ1-4; the match to TRBD1 covers 8 bases. This CDR3 contains 15 residues. CDR1 is DFQATT, CDR2 SNEGSKA, per germline (reference sequence). The J segment lost 9 bases and the V segment lost 4 bases, leaving 13 bases of the junction unmatched. CDR3 in amino acids: CSATPRTGSGKKLFF. DNA of the CDR3: TGCAGTGCTACCCCACGGACAGGGAGCGGTAAAAAACTGTTTTTT.

V usage is TRBV28 and J usage is TRBJ2-7, with D possibly TRBD1 on 5 matching bases. This CDR3 comprises 16 residues. V was pared by 8 bases and J by 7 bases, with 27 bases between. Germline V CDR1 and CDR2: MDHEN, SYDVKM. The CDR3 nucleotides read TGTGCCAGCCCCCCCCGCCTGGGGCCAGCCTCCTGGGAGCAGTACTTC. It is translated as CASPPRLGPASWEQYF.